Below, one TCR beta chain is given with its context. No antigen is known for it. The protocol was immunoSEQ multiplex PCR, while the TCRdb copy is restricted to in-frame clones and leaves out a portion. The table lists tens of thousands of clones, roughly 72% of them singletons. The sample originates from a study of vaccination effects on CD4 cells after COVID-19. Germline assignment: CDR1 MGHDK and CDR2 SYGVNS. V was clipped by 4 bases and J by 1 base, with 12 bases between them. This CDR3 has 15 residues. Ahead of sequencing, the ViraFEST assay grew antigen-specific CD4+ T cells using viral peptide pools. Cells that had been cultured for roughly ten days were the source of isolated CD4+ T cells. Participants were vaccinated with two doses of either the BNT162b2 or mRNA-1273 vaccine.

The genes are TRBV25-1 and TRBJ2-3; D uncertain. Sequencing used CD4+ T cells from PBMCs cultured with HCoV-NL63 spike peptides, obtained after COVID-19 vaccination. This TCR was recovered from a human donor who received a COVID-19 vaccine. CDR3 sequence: CASSASLWGTDTQYF. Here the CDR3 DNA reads TGTGCCAGCAGTGCTTCCCTGTGGGGCACAGATACGCAGTATTTT.